This T cell receptor beta chain comes out of a study of IL-17A CD8 T cells in psoriatic arthritis synovium. With respect to the entire study: The goal of the study was to define the phenotype, molecular profile and function of synovial IL-17A+CD8+ T cells in psoriatic arthritis pathogenesis. Here is what the overall study found, with its caveats: Cells came from synovial fluid rather than synovial tissue, since no psoriatic arthritis synovial tissue samples were available. Only three patients were covered by TCR sequencing, and this limited sample size was acknowledged by the authors. Some individual clones occupied over 5% of the repertoire, though most synovial CD8+ subsets remained polyclonal.

This clone was detected only a few times. The clone's antigen remains unknown. Base qualities are not at hand, and no much larger clone is one base apart. Synovial fluid effusions were drawn from actively inflamed joints of patients with psoriatic arthritis. Memory CD8+ T cells in synovial fluid were sorted patient by patient into Tc17 (IL-17A+) cells, bulk memory cells and Tc1 (IL-17A-IFNgamma+) cells in order to compare their TCR repertoires. The psoriatic arthritis patients fulfilled the Classification of Psoriatic Arthritis Study Group (CASPAR) criteria. The bulk memory CD8+ T cell sort included CD45RA-CD27+/- cells together with CD45RA+CD27- cells. TCRbeta sequencing was performed on sorted synovial fluid CD8+ T cell subsets from three patients with psoriatic arthritis. Synovial fluid mononuclear cells were isolated using Lymphoprep and were cryopreserved in liquid nitrogen prior to use. Cryopreservation medium contained around 50% fetal calf serum and about 10% dimethyl sulfoxide.

DNA was extracted (Qiagen), and TCRbeta V-D-J rearrangements were subjected to bias-controlled amplification followed by high-throughput sequencing (immunoSEQ; Adaptive Biotech). In the paper's pipeline: The immunoSEQ Analyzer platform was used for sequence-level analysis of productive sequences. Clonality was calculated as 1 minus Pielou's evenness, with values ranging from 0 (highly polyclonal) to 1 (monoclonal). The Morisita index, ranging from 0 (no similarity) to 1 (complete similarity), was used to quantify repertoire overlap between subsets. This immuneACCESS table, as held by TCRdb, lists in-frame sequences with V and J called but not all clones. Of the missing ones, under half trace to an unresolved V gene in checked studies; the others have no known cause. D and trimming come from the DNA, and the V and J calls and clone size come from that table. Recorded for this sample are about 1,900 clones; approximately 70% of them occurred a single time. Roughly 10% of the sample goes to the ten largest clones.

CDR1 and CDR2 are read off the germline V gene as WSHSY and SAAADI. Including cysteine and phenylalanine, the CDR3 has 14 amino acids. This entry keeps only the CDR3 DNA: 42 bases, framed from base 1. The junction carries 11 bases between V and J, which are trimmed by 4 bases and 4 bases respectively. Sequencing was performed on memory CD8+ T cells from synovial fluid. This sample's cell subset or site label indicates: bulk memory CD8+ T cells (CD45RA-CD27+/- and CD45RA+CD27-). This clonotype was sampled from a human donor with psoriatic arthritis. This sequence uses TRBV10-2 and TRBJ1-5, with TRBD1 tentatively as D gene (5 bases match). The CDR3 protein is CASSADPGNQPQHF. The DNA is TGCGCCAGCAGTGCCGACCCAGGGAATCAGCCCCAGCATTTT.